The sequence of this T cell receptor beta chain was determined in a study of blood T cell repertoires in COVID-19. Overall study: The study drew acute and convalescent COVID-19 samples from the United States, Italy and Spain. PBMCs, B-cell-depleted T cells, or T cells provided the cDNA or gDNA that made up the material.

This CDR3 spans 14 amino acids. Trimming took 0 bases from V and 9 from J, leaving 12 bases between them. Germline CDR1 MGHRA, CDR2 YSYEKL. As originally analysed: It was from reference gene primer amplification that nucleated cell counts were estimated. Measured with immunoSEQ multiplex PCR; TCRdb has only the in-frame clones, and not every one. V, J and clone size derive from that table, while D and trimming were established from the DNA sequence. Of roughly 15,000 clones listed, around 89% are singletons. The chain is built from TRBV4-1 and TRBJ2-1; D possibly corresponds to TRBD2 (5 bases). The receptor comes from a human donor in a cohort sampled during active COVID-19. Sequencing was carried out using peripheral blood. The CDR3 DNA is TGCGCCAGCAGCCAAGAATCGGGATGGGTTGAGCAGTTCTTC. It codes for CASSQESGWVEQFF.